The present TCR beta chain was sequenced within a study of blood T cell repertoires in COVID-19. Study as a whole: COVID-19 samples collected from the United States, Italy and Spain covered acute and convalescent phases. T cells, B-cell-depleted T cells, or PBMCs supplied cDNA or gDNA.

Patients at the Seattle site were enrolled during active infection and followed longitudinally. Germline-derived CDR1 and CDR2 are MNHEY and SVGEGT. V was trimmed by 2 bases and J by 2 bases, leaving 10 bases between them. The CDR3 covers 15 residues. Original processing methods: The assay estimated nucleated cells by amplifying reference gene primers. Generated by immunoSEQ multiplex PCR, the TCRdb table keeps only in-frame clones and is missing some. The DNA was the basis for D and trimming; V, J and clone size are from that table. The sample yields around 150,000 clones, 92% seen once. This chain joins TRBV6-2 or TRBV6-3 and TRBJ2-1; D remains ambiguous. The receptor was isolated from a man aged 25-45 years with COVID-19, enrolled during active disease. The sequencing sample was made of peripheral blood. The CDR3 nucleotides are TGTGCCAGCAGTTACGCCCCGTCAGCCTACAATGAGCAGTTCTTC. Its translation: CASSYAPSAYNEQFF.